The present T cell receptor beta chain was sequenced within a study of T-cell reconstitution after alpha-beta-depleted transplantation in children. Unique molecular identifiers were built into the TCRbeta library. MiXCR, run by TCRdb on the PCR reads, gives a single entry per CDR3 protein. The sample lists approximately 520,000 distinct CDR3 sequences; 30% to 35% were seen once. This CDR3 has 19 residues. CDR1 and CDR2 (germline): MNHEY, SMNVEV (reference sequence). V was shortened by 3 bases and J by 0 bases, with 21 bases between the two germline ends. Sequencing used PBMCs from the stem cell graft donor, obtained from the stem cell graft. The sequence was collected from a human donor who donated a stem cell graft to a child with aplastic anemia. V usage is TRBV27 and J usage is TRBJ1-5; D might be TRBD1 (6 bases). The DNA for the CDR3 is TGTGCCAGCAGTTTTTTATACGGGGGGCAGGACGATAGCAATCAGCCCCAGCATTTT. This encodes CASSFLYGGQDDSNQPQHF.